This TCR beta chain was observed in a study of identical twins. This clonotype was seen a handful of times. Its specificity is unknown. General study points: The degree of excess twin sharing was weaker in beta out-of-frame sequences. Zero-insertion findings could be partly confounded by invariant cells (MAIT and iNKT cells).

Addition of a universal primer site occurred through template switching, and cDNA carried unique molecular identifiers. TCRdb reprocessed the 5' RACE reads with MiXCR, giving one entry per CDR3 protein. Found here are 460,000 or so distinct CDR3 sequences, approximately 14% of them singletons; the top ten hold 0.52%. The sample was also reused in another study, on yellow fever vaccine responses in identical twins.

Sample: CD4+ T cells sorted from blood. The TCR was taken from a young woman in good health.

The CDR3: CASSVAAGPHTGELFF. Here the CDR3 DNA reads TGTGCCAGCAGCGTAGCGGCGGGGCCGCACACCGGGGAGCTGTTTTTT. The rearrangement uses TRBV9 and TRBJ2-2; the D gene is possibly TRBD2 (6 bases). The CDR3 is 16 residues long. V was shortened by 0 bases and J by 3 bases, with 12 bases between the two germline ends. The germline CDR1 and CDR2 sequences are SGDLS and YYNGEE.